This T cell receptor (beta chain) was observed in a study of T cell repertoires and HLA-DP antigens. Details on this clone: Its antigen is undetermined.

Only in-frame clones appear in the TCRdb table, and some are missing; sequencing was by immunoSEQ multiplex PCR. The profile shows about 89,000 clones, 86% of them singletons. This CDR3 is built from 14 residues. The germline gives CDR1 SGHDN, CDR2 FVKESK. V lost 4 bases and J lost 4; bases outside the gene matches: 6. The sequencing input was CD4+ T cells from PBMCs. This chain connects TRBV14 to TRBJ2-5; TRBD1 matches 7 bases. The sequence was collected from a man aged 45-60 years in good health and CMV-seronegative. CDR3 nucleotides: TGTGCCAGCAGCCGAAAGCAGGGGGTAGAGACCCAGTACTTC. Translation: CASSRKQGVETQYF.